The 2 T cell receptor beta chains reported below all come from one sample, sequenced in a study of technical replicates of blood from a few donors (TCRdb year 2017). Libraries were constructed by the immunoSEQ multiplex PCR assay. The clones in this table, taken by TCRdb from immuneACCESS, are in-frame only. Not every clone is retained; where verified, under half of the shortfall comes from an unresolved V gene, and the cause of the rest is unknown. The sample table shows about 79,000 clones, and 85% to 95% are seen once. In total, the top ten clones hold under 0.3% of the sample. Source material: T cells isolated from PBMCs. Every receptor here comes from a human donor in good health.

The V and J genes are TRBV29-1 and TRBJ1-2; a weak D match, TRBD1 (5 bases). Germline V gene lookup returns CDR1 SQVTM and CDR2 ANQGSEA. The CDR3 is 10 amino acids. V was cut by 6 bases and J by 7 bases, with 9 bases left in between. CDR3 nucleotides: TGCAGCGTGGCAGGGTCTGGCTACACCTTC. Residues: CSVAGSGYTF.

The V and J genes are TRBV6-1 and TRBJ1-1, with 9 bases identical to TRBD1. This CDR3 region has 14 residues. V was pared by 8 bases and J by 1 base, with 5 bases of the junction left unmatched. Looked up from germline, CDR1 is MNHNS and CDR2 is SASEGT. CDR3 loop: CASVLTGGNTEAFF. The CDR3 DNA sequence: TGTGCCAGCGTTTTGACAGGGGGGAACACTGAAGCTTTCTTT.